A selection of T cell receptor beta chains follows, all from one sample in a study of blood T cell repertoires in COVID-19. The data were produced by immunoSEQ multiplex PCR, yet TCRdb's version contains in-frame clones alone and is incomplete. The table records under 200,000 clones, roughly 85% of them present only once. Sequencing used peripheral blood. Receptors originate from a woman between 50 and 59 years old with COVID-19, enrolled during active disease. Each CDR3 is given with its conserved first and last residue. The order of the fields is V gene, J gene, clone size, D gene, CDR3 protein, CDR3 DNA. A D gene is named only where the DNA matches it firmly. Clone size is given for some rows only: seen once, a few or many times, or a class if the clone is expanded.

>TRBV4-3|TRBJ2-3|-|TRBD2
CASSLGLAGGRTDTQYF
TGCGCCAGCAGCCTCGGACTAGCGGGGGGCCGCACAGATACGCAGTATTTT
>TRBV5-1|TRBJ2-3|-|-
CASSVQVADTQYF
TGCGCCAGCAGCGTACAGGTTGCGGATACGCAGTATTTT
>TRBV7-9|TRBJ1-5|-|TRBD1
CASSQGQINQPQHF
TGTGCCAGCAGCCAGGGACAGATAAATCAGCCCCAGCATTTT
>TRBV23-1|TRBJ2-3|-|-
CASSQGGRGYWTDTQYF
TGCGCCAGCAGTCAAGGGGGGAGGGGGTACTGGACAGATACGCAGTATTTT
>TRBV19|TRBJ1-1|-|TRBD1
CASSIPGGNTEAFF
TGTGCCAGTAGTATTCCAGGGGGCAACACTGAAGCTTTCTTT
>TRBV6-2/TRBV6-3|TRBJ2-6|-|TRBD1
CASSYWGTGGAGANVLTF
TGTGCCAGCAGTTACTGGGGGACAGGGGGCGCTGGGGCCAACGTCCTGACTTTC
>TRBV29-1|TRBJ2-5|-|TRBD2
CSAVGLAGGRETQYF
TGCAGCGCCGTAGGACTAGCGGGGGGGCGGGAGACCCAGTACTTC
>TRBV11-2|TRBJ1-2|-|-
CASRDAGAYYGYTF
TGTGCCAGCAGAGACGCAGGGGCCTACTATGGCTACACCTTC
>TRBV2|TRBJ1-3|-|-
CASSNPRWGAVGNTIYF
TGTGCCAGCAGTAACCCCCGGTGGGGCGCGGTAGGAAACACCATATATTTT
>TRBV5-1|TRBJ1-4|once|-
CASSFRVNEKLFF
TGCGCCAGCAGCTTCAGGGTTAATGAAAAACTGTTTTTT
>TRBV6-2/TRBV6-3|TRBJ2-1|once|TRBD2
CASTPGRGGRSYNEQFF
TGTGCCAGCACCCCGGGGCGGGGGGGCCGCTCCTACAATGAGCAGTTCTTC
>TRBV5-4|TRBJ2-7|-|TRBD1
CASRTGTGSHEQYF
TGTGCCAGCAGGACCGGGACAGGGTCACACGAGCAGTACTTC
>TRBV15|TRBJ2-5|-|TRBD2
CATSRDLAGAFGETQYF
TGTGCCACCAGCAGAGATCTAGCGGGGGCCTTCGGGGAGACCCAGTACTTC
>TRBV7-2|TRBJ2-7|-|TRBD2
CASSPASGGEQYF
TGTGCCAGCAGTCCAGCTAGCGGGGGCGAGCAGTACTTC
>TRBV7-9|TRBJ1-2|-|TRBD1
CASSSPTGKNGYTF
TGTGCCAGCAGCTCACCGACAGGGAAAAATGGCTACACCTTC
>TRBV7-9|TRBJ1-5|-|-
CASSLKDTNQPQHF
TGTGCCAGCAGCTTAAAGGACACCAATCAGCCCCAGCATTTT
>TRBV7-2|TRBJ2-7|few|TRBD2
CASSSRTSASEQYF
TGTGCCAGCAGCTCCCGGACTAGCGCCTCCGAGCAGTACTTC
>TRBV5-1|TRBJ2-7|-|-
CASSLGEQGYEQYF
TGCGCCAGCAGCTTGGGTGAACAGGGCTACGAGCAGTACTTC
>TRBV27|TRBJ2-3|-|-
CASTDRFTDTQYF
TGTGCCAGCACTGACAGGTTCACAGATACGCAGTATTTT
>TRBV7-2|TRBJ1-2|few|TRBD1
CASSRDRDNGYTF
TGTGCCAGCAGCCGCGACAGGGACAATGGCTACACCTTC
>TRBV19|TRBJ1-5|-|-
CASSKGKERNQPQHF
TGTGCCAGTAGTAAAGGCAAGGAGAGGAATCAGCCCCAGCATTTT
>TRBV27|TRBJ2-7|-|TRBD2
CASNGSGGTSYEQYF
TGTGCCAGCAACGGTAGCGGGGGAACATCCTACGAGCAGTACTTC
>TRBV6-4|TRBJ2-7|-|-
CASSESRRYEQYF
TGTGCCAGCAGTGAGAGTCGGCGGTACGAGCAGTACTTC
>TRBV7-9|TRBJ1-2|-|-
CASSPLRGYTF
TGTGCCAGCAGCCCACTGAGGGGCTACACCTTC
>TRBV19|TRBJ1-5|few|TRBD1
CATGGDRHYSNQPQHF
TGTGCCACCGGCGGGGACAGACATTATAGCAATCAGCCCCAGCATTTT
>TRBV5-1|TRBJ2-5|-|-
CASSFQGQETQYF
TGCGCCAGCAGCTTCCAGGGACAAGAGACCCAGTACTTC
>TRBV10-2|TRBJ2-7|-|TRBD2
CASSGGSGGAGEQYF
TGCGCCAGCAGTGGCGGTAGCGGGGGGGCCGGCGAGCAGTACTTC
>TRBV10-3|TRBJ2-1|-|-
CATKSGDSYNEQFF
TGTGCCACCAAGTCCGGGGACTCCTACAATGAGCAGTTCTTC
>TRBV11-2|TRBJ2-1|-|TRBD2
CASSPSSGSYNEQFF
TGTGCCAGCAGCCCCTCTAGCGGCTCCTACAATGAGCAGTTCTTC
>TRBV5-1|TRBJ1-4|few|TRBD1
CASSPLTGEAGKLFF
TGCGCCAGCAGCCCTCTCACAGGGGAAGCGGGAAAACTGTTTTTT
>TRBV7-3|TRBJ2-2|-|-
CASSLDTGELFF
TGTGCCAGCAGCCTCGACACCGGGGAGCTGTTTTTT
>TRBV5-1|TRBJ2-5|few|TRBD2
CASSFGGGQETQYF
TGCGCCAGCAGCTTCGGCGGGGGGCAAGAGACCCAGTACTTC
>TRBV2|TRBJ1-2|-|TRBD1
CASSAQGEAGYTF
TGTGCCAGCAGTGCGCAGGGGGAGGCTGGCTACACCTTC
>TRBV4-1|TRBJ2-3|-|TRBD2
CASSQGTSSDTQYF
TGCGCCAGCAGCCAAGGGACTAGCTCAGATACGCAGTATTTT
>TRBV4-1|TRBJ1-4|-|-
CASSQPRGKGEKLFF
TGCGCCAGCAGCCAACCCCGGGGGAAAGGTGAAAAACTGTTTTTT